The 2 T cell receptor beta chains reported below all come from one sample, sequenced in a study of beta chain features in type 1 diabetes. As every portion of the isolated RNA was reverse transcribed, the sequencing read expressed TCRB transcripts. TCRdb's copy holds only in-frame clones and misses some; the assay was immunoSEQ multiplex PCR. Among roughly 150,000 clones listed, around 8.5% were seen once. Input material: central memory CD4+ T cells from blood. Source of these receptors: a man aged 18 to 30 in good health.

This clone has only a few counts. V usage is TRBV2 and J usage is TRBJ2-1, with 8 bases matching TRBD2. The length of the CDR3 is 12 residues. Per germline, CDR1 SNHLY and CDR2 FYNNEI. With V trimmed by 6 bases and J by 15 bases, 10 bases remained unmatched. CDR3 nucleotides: TGTGCCAGCAGCCGGGAGGGGGGGGAGGGGTTCTTC. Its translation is CASSREGGEGFF.

The CDR3 bases are TGTGCCATCCAGCGGAACACCGGGGAGCTGTTTTTT. Amino acids: CAIQRNTGELFF. The rearrangement joins TRBV10-3 to TRBJ2-2; D is unresolved. Germline values: CDR1 ENHRY, CDR2 SYGVKD. CDR3 size: 12 residues. The V and J ends lost 8 bases and 1 base respectively, with 5 bases between them.